What follows are 12 T cell receptor beta chains derived from one specimen sequenced in a study of shared clonotypes between healthy human individuals. Method: immunoSEQ multiplex PCR; TCRdb's copy keeps in-frame clones and lacks some. Among about 470,000 clones listed, 70% to 80% were seen once. The sample consisted of PBMCs. The receptor source for this set is a woman between 35 and 50 years old in good health. Some clones in this sample may be carry-over from other donors' samples.

The rearrangement joins TRBV11-2 to TRBJ2-1, with TRBD2 matching over 8 bases. Germline CDR1 is SGHAT and CDR2 is FQNNGV. CDR3 length: 14 amino acids. Unmatched junction bases numbered 5, after V lost 2 bases and J lost 8 bases. This chain's CDR3 is CASSLSGRADEQFF. CDR3 coding DNA: TGTGCCAGCAGCTTAAGCGGGAGAGCGGATGAGCAGTTCTTC.

This chain joins TRBV4-3 and TRBJ2-7; no clear D gene. Trimming cost V 0 bases and J 7 bases, with 13 bases left between them. CDR1 is LGHNA, CDR2 YSLEER, per germline. The CDR3 covers 14 residues. CDR3 loop: CASSQDRQDREQYF. CDR3 nucleotide sequence: TGCGCCAGCAGCCAAGATAGACAAGACCGGGAGCAGTACTTC.

This rearrangement joins TRBV4-1 to TRBJ2-1; D unresolved. Per germline, CDR1 MGHRA and CDR2 YSYEKL. CDR3 length: 12 amino acids. The V and J ends lost 6 bases and 6 bases respectively, with 9 bases between them. In DNA, the CDR3 is TGCGCCAGCAGTCGTTATAGCAATGAGCAGTTCTTC. This translates into CASSRYSNEQFF.

CDR3 sequence (DNA): TGTGCCAGTAGTAGACAGGCGTCCTCCTACGAGCAGTACTTC. It codes for CASSRQASSYEQYF. The chain uses TRBV19 and TRBJ2-7; tentative D call: TRBD1 (6 bases). The CDR3 contains 14 residues. CDR1 is LNHDA and CDR2 is SQIVND in the germline V gene (reference sequence). Deletions cut 4 bases from V and 0 bases from J, with 10 bases between.

The genes are TRBV2 and TRBJ1-4; 7 bases are a match to TRBD1. V gave up 6 bases and J gave up 6 bases; unmatched junction bases: 4. The CDR3 contains 13 residues. Germline CDR1 is SNHLY and CDR2 is FYNNEI. The CDR3 is CASRRDRDEKLFF. The CDR3 nucleotides read TGTGCCAGCAGGAGGGACAGAGATGAAAAACTGTTTTTT.

This clone came up many times. This CDR3 reads CAWILAGLDTGELFF. Written as DNA, the CDR3 is TGTGCCTGGATATTAGCGGGTCTTGACACCGGGGAGCTGTTTTTT. The chain has TRBV30 and TRBJ2-2; 7 bases are a match to TRBD2. The CDR3 runs 15 residues. V gave up 4 bases and J gave up 3 bases; unmatched junction bases: 8. Germline V gene lookup returns CDR1 GTSNPN and CDR2 SVGIG (reference sequence).

The table lists this clone with a few counts. Other DNA variants within this sample encode the same CDR3. The rearrangement links TRBV7-6 to TRBJ2-3, with D possibly matching TRBD1 (7 bases). CDR1 and CDR2 (germline): SGHVS, FNYEAQ. The CDR3 loop spans 16 amino acids. The germline V and J ends were trimmed by 0 bases and 3 bases, with 13 bases remaining between them. The CDR3 loop is CASSLAEAGGTDTQYF. DNA for the CDR3: TGTGCCAGCAGCTTAGCGGAGGCAGGGGGGACAGATACGCAGTATTTT.

The CDR3 region is CASSFREFTDTQYF. CDR3 DNA sequence: TGTGCCAGCAGCTTCAGGGAGTTCACAGATACGCAGTATTTT. J is TRBJ2-3 and V is TRBV11-2; D is possibly TRBD1 or TRBD2 (5 bases each). The V end was cut by 3 bases, the J end by 2 bases, with 9 bases between. The CDR3 spans 14 residues. Germline V gene sequence: CDR1 SGHAT, CDR2 FQNNGV.

A few counts support this clone. V usage is TRBV2 and J usage is TRBJ1-2; possibly TRBD1 for D (5 bases). V was clipped by 2 bases and J by 5 bases, with 18 bases between them. CDR3 length equals 16 residues. In germline, CDR1 is SNHLY, CDR2 FYNNEI. CDR3 sequence reads: CASSENGRGGTYGYTF. CDR3 sequence (DNA): TGTGCCAGCAGTGAAAATGGTCGGGGAGGGACTTATGGCTACACCTTC.

This chain uses TRBV27 with TRBJ2-3, with 14 bases matching TRBD2. This CDR3 spans 15 amino acids. V lost 4 bases, J lost 5 bases, and 2 bases stayed unmatched. CDR1 is MNHEY, CDR2 SMNVEV, per germline (reference sequence). CDR3: CASSSGTSGRDTQYF. The CDR3 region has the DNA TGTGCCAGCAGTTCCGGGACTAGCGGGAGAGATACGCAGTATTTT.

The rearrangement uses TRBV30 and TRBJ1-2, with D unresolved. The CDR3 covers 14 residues. Deletions cut 4 bases from V and 4 bases from J, with 16 bases between. The germline CDR1 and CDR2 sequences are GTSNPN and SVGIG (reference sequence). CDR3 residues: CAWKRPEVTYGYTF. The CDR3, as DNA: TGTGCCTGGAAGCGACCTGAGGTAACCTATGGCTACACCTTC.

The rearrangement links TRBV4-1 to TRBJ2-1; 10 bases fit TRBD2. CDR1 is MGHRA and CDR2 is YSYEKL in the germline V gene. The CDR3 sequence is 16 residues long. J lost 4 bases, V lost 1 base, and 4 bases had no gene match. DNA for the CDR3: TGCGCCAGCAGCCAAGTGGGAGCGGGGGGGTACAATGAGCAGTTCTTC. Its translation is CASSQVGAGGYNEQFF.